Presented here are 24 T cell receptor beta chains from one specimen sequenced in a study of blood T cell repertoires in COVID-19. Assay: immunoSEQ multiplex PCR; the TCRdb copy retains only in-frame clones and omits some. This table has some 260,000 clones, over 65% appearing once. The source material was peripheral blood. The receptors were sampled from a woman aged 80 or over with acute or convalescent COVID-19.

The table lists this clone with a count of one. CDR3 amino acids: CASSLAMGWRNEQFF. CDR3 coding DNA: TGTGCCAGCAGCTTAGCTATGGGATGGAGGAATGAGCAGTTCTTC. The chain combines TRBV7-9 with TRBJ2-1; tentatively, D is TRBD2 (5 bases). V was shortened by 0 bases and J by 7 bases, with 13 bases between the two germline ends. Germline CDR1 reads SEHNR; CDR2 reads FQNEAQ (reference sequence). The CDR3 loop spans 15 amino acids.

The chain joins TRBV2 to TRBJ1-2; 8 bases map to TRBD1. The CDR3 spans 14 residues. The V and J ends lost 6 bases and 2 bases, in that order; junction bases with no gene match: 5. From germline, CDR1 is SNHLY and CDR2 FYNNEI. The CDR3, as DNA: TGTGCCAGCAGAGCTCGACAGGGGAACTATGGCTACACCTTC. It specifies CASRARQGNYGYTF.

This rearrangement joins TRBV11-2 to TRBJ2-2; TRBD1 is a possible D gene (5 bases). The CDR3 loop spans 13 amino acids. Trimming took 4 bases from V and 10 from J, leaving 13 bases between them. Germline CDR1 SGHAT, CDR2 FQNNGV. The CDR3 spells CASSSGFLEELFF. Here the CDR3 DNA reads TGTGCCAGCAGCTCAGGGTTTTTGGAGGAGCTGTTTTTT.

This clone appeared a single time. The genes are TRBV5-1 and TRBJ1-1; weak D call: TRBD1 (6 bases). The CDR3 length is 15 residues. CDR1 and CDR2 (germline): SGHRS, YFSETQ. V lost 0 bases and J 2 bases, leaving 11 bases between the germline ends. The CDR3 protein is CASSLGPRGNTEAFF. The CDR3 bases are TGCGCCAGCAGCTTGGGCCCCAGGGGAAACACTGAAGCTTTCTTT.

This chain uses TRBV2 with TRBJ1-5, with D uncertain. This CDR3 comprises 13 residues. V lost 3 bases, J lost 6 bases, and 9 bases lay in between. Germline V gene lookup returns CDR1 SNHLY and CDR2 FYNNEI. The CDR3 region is CASSDIPGQPQHF. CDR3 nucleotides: TGTGCCAGCAGTGATATACCCGGTCAGCCCCAGCATTTT. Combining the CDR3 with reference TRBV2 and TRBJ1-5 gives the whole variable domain EPEVTQTPSHQVTQMGQEVILRCVPISNHLYFYWYRQILGQKVEFLVSFYNNEISEKSEIFDDQFSVERPDGSNFTLKIRSTKLEDSAMYFCASSDIPGQPQHFGDGTRLSIL.

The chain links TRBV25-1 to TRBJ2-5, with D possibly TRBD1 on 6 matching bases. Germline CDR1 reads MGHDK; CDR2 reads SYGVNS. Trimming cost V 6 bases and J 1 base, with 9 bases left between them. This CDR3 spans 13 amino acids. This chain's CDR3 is CASRGTPQETQYF. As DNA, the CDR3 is TGTGCCAGCAGAGGGACACCCCAAGAGACCCAGTACTTC.

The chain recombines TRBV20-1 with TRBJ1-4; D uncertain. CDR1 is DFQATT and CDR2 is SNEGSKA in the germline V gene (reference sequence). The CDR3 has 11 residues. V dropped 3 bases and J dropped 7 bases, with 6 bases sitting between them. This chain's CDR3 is CSASTGEKLFF. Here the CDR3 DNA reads TGCAGTGCTAGTACGGGTGAAAAACTGTTTTTT.

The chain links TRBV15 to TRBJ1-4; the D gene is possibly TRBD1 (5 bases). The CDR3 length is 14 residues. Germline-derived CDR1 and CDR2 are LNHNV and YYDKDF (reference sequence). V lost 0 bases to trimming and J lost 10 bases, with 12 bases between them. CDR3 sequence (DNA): TGTGCCACCAGCAGAGATAGGGGAACCCCAAAACTGTTTTTT. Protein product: CATSRDRGTPKLFF.

CDR3 sequence: CATSRGRVAGGSYNEQFF. CDR3 in DNA: TGTGCCACCAGCAGAGGAAGAGTAGCGGGGGGTAGCTACAATGAGCAGTTCTTC. The chain has TRBV15 and TRBJ2-1; 10 bases match TRBD2. CDR3 length: 18 residues. The germline gives CDR1 LNHNV, CDR2 YYDKDF (reference sequence). With 1 base clipped from V and 3 bases from J, the junction kept 9 bases outside the gene matches.

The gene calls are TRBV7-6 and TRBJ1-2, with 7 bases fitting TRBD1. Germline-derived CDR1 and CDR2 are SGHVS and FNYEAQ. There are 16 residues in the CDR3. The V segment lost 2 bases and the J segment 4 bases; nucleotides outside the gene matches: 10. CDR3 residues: CASSLNTGVRVYGYTF. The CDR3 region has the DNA TGTGCCAGCAGCTTAAATACAGGGGTCCGGGTCTATGGCTACACCTTC.

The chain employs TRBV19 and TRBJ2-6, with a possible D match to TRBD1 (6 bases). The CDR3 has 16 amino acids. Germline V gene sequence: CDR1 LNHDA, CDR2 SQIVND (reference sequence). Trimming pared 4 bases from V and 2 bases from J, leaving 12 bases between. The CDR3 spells CASSTFGQTGANVLTF. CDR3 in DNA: TGTGCCAGTAGTACCTTCGGACAGACTGGGGCCAACGTCCTGACTTTC.

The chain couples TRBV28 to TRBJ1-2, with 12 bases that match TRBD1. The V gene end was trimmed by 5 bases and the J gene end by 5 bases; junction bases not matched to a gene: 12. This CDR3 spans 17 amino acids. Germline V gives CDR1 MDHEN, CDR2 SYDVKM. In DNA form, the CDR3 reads TGTGCCAGCAGTACAGGATGGGGGGACAGGGGGCTATATGGCTACACCTTC. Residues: CASSTGWGDRGLYGYTF.

Here the CDR3 DNA reads TGTGCCAGCAGTGGACAGGGCTACTATGGCTACACCTTC. The encoded protein is CASSGQGYYGYTF. J is TRBJ1-2 and V is TRBV2; TRBD1 matches 7 bases. The junction had 2 bases not matched to a gene; V was cut back by 4 bases and J by 3 bases. CDR3 size: 13 residues. Germline-derived CDR1 and CDR2 are SNHLY and FYNNEI. The whole variable domain, filled in from reference TRBV2 and TRBJ1-2, reads EPEVTQTPSHQVTQMGQEVILRCVPISNHLYFYWYRQILGQKVEFLVSFYNNEISEKSEIFDDQFSVERPDGSNFTLKIRSTKLEDSAMYFCASSGQGYYGYTFGSGTRLTVV.

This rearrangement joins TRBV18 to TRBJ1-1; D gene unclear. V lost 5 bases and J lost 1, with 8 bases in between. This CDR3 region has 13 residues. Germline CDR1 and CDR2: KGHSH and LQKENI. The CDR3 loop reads CASSGNENTEAFF. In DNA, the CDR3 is TGTGCCAGCTCAGGCAACGAGAACACTGAAGCTTTCTTT.

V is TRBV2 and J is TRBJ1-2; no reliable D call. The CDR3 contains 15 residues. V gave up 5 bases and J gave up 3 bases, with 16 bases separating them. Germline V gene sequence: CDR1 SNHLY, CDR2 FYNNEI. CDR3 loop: CASSYDSAIHYGYTF. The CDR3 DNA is TGTGCCAGCAGTTACGATTCAGCGATCCACTATGGCTACACCTTC. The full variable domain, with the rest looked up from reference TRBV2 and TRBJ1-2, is EPEVTQTPSHQVTQMGQEVILRCVPISNHLYFYWYRQILGQKVEFLVSFYNNEISEKSEIFDDQFSVERPDGSNFTLKIRSTKLEDSAMYFCASSYDSAIHYGYTFGSGTRLTVV.

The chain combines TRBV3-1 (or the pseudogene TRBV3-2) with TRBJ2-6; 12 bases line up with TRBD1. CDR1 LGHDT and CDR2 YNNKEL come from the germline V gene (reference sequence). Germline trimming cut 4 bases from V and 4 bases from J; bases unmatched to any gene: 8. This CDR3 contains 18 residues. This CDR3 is CASSLWDRGRSGANVLTF. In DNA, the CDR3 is TGTGCCAGCAGCCTTTGGGACAGGGGGCGTTCCGGGGCCAACGTCCTGACTTTC.

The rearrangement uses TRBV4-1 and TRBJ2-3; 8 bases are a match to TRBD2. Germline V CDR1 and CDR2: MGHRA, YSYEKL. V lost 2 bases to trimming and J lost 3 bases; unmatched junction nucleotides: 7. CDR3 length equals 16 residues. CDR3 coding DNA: TGCGCCAGCAGCCAATCCGCGGGGGGCAATACAGATACGCAGTATTTT. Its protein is CASSQSAGGNTDTQYF.

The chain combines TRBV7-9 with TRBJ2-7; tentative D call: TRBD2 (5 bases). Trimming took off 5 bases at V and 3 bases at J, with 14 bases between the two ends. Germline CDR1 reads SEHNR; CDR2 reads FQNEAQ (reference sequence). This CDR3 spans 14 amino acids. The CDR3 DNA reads TGTGCCAGCAGCCCCAGCGGTCCGGTCTACGAGCAGTACTTC. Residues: CASSPSGPVYEQYF.

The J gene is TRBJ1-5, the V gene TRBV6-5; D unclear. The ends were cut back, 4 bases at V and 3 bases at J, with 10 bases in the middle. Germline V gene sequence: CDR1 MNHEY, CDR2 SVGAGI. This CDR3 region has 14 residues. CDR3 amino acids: CASSFRQVNQPQHF. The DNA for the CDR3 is TGTGCCAGCAGTTTCCGGCAGGTCAATCAGCCCCAGCATTTT.

The CDR3 loop reads CASRQTANEKLFF. The CDR3 coding sequence is TGTGCCAGCAGACAGACCGCTAATGAAAAACTGTTTTTT. The chain has TRBV6-5 and TRBJ1-4; D remains unclear. The CDR3 is 13 amino acids. Germline V gene data show CDR1 as MNHEY and CDR2 as SVGAGI. V lost 6 bases to trimming and J lost 3 bases, with 8 bases between them.

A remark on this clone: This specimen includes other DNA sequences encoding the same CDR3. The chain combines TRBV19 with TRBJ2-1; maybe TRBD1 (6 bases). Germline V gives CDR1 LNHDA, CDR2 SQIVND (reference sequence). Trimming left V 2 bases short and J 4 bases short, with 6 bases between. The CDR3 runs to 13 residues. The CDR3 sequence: CASSIRGYNEQFF. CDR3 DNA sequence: TGTGCCAGTAGTATAAGGGGGTACAATGAGCAGTTCTTC.

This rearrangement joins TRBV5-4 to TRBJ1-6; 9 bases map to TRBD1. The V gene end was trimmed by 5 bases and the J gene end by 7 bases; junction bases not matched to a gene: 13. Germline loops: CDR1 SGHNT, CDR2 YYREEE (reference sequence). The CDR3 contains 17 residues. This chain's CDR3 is CASRYLPGQGFNSPLHF. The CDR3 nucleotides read TGTGCCAGCAGATACCTGCCGGGACAGGGCTTCAATTCACCCCTCCACTTT.

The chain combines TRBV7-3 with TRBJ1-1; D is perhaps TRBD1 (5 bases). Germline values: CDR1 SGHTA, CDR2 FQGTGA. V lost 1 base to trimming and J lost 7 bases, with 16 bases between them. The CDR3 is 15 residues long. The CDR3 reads CASSLNPGQRGEAFF. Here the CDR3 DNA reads TGTGCCAGCAGCTTAAACCCCGGACAAAGGGGTGAAGCTTTCTTT.

CDR3 DNA: TGTGCCAGTAGTATGGCCGAAAAACTGTTTTTT. This gives the protein CASSMAEKLFF. This sequence joins TRBV19 and TRBJ1-4; D is unresolved. The CDR3 extends over 11 amino acids. The germline V gene encodes CDR1 LNHDA and CDR2 SQIVND (reference sequence). The V end was cut by 3 bases, the J end by 8 bases, with 4 bases between. Supplemented by reference TRBV19 and TRBJ1-4, the full variable domain reads DGGITQSPKYLFRKEGQNVTLSCEQNLNHDAMYWYRQDPGQGLRLIYYSQIVNDFQKGDIAEGYSVSREKKESFPLTVTSAQKNPTAFYLCASSMAEKLFFGSGTQLSVL.